This T cell receptor (beta chain) is from a study of Ad26.COV2.S vaccination and SARS-CoV-2 variants (dated by TCRdb to about 2021). In terms of the full investigation: Donors in the vaccine arm were drawn from COV1001, a multicentre, randomized, double-blind, placebo-controlled phase I-IIa trial testing Ad26.COV2.S in healthy adults. Ad26.COV2.S was administered intramuscularly at 5 x 10^10 or 1 x 10^11 viral particles, either as a single shot or as two shots given 56 days apart. Sequencing of the TCRbeta repertoire served to evaluate the specificity and breadth of SARS-CoV-2-reactive T cell receptors following Ad26.COV2.S vaccination. A total of approximately 30 samples were included in the TCR-sequenced set, comprising roughly 19 Ad26.COV2.S vaccine recipients, 5 placebo recipients and 8 SARS-CoV-2 convalescent individuals. Trial participants were randomized into five groups of five: low-dose or high-dose Ad26.COV2.S given once or twice, or placebo on both occasions. Blinding of investigators to trial group allocation was maintained during experiments and outcome assessment.

What the treatment or condition label conveys for this sample: 19 received Ad26.COV2.S at low or high dose, single or two shots; 5 received placebo; per-sample allocation not given. For vaccine and placebo recipients, repertoires were sequenced using samples collected on day 63 after the first injection. Cohort 1b enrolled 25 or so adults aged 18-55 years at a single site in Boston, USA, between 29 July and 7 August 2020. Ad26.COV2.S was a replication-incompetent adenovirus type 26 vector that expressed a prefusion-stabilized SARS-CoV-2 spike protein derived from the original Wuhan strain. What the authors observed across the whole study: The study was not powered to compare responses between vaccine doses or regimens. Non-spike TCR breadth was comparable between vaccine and placebo recipients, consistent with the vaccine containing only spike. It was noted by the authors that total T cell responses may have been underestimated by the TCR breadth and depth analyses. After vaccination, substantial breadth of spike-specific CD8+ and CD4+ T cell responses was reported. Higher spike-specific TCR breadth was observed in Ad26.COV2.S recipients than in placebo recipients (P = 0.0014).

A single count supports this clone. Its recognized antigen is unknown. Within one base of it there is no much larger clone, and no base qualities were kept. CDR1 MNHEY and CDR2 SMNVEV are derived from the germline V gene (reference sequence). V sheds 6 bases and J sheds 4 bases, leaving 10 bases between their ends. The CDR3 holds 14 amino acids from the cysteine to the phenylalanine. Only the CDR3 part of the read is kept: 42 bases, read in frame from the first base. The immunoSEQ Assay was used to sequence TCRbeta CDR3 regions. After extraction, genomic DNA underwent amplification by bias-controlled multiplex PCR, followed by high-throughput sequencing. Per the source publication's procedure: To quantify the absolute abundance of every unique TCRbeta CDR3 region, sequences were collapsed and filtered. T cell fraction was estimated by normalization of TCRbeta template counts to usable DNA, with usable DNA being measured through amplification of reference genes present in all nucleated cells. Repertoire TCRs were annotated as SARS-CoV-2-specific by exact matching of V gene, CDR3 amino acid sequence and J gene to a known reactive TCR set. The reference SARS-CoV-2 TCR set was obtained from MIRA and was filtered for enrichment in COVID-19-positive ImmuneCODE repertoires, whereby public or cross-reactive TCRs were removed. Based on the MIRA antigens, annotated TCRs were further analysed at the level of specific ORF or position within ORF. Breadth was defined as the number of annotated unique rearrangements divided by the total number of unique productive rearrangements, and depth was defined as the summed frequency of the annotated unique rearrangements. TCR breadth was compared between groups using two-sided Wilcoxon rank-sum tests. The table comes from immuneACCESS by way of TCRdb, which keeps in-frame sequences with V and J called. Part of the clones is missing from these tables; in studies checked, under half for an unresolved V gene and the rest for unknown reasons. V and J calls and clone size are given by that table; D and trimming were obtained from the DNA. The sample data list more than 300,000 clones, and about nine tenths of these were observed just once. The ten largest clones take up around 5.8% of the sample.

The specimen was peripheral blood, collected in a trial of Ad26.COV2.S vaccine versus placebo. The rearrangement joined TRBV27 to TRBJ1-6; the D gene identity is not certain. The sequence was collected from a person between 18 and 60 years old who received the Ad26.COV2.S COVID-19 vaccine or a placebo. For the CDR3, the sequence is CASSRPDYNSPLHF. The DNA sequence is TGTGCCAGCAGCAGACCAGATTATAATTCACCCCTCCACTTT.